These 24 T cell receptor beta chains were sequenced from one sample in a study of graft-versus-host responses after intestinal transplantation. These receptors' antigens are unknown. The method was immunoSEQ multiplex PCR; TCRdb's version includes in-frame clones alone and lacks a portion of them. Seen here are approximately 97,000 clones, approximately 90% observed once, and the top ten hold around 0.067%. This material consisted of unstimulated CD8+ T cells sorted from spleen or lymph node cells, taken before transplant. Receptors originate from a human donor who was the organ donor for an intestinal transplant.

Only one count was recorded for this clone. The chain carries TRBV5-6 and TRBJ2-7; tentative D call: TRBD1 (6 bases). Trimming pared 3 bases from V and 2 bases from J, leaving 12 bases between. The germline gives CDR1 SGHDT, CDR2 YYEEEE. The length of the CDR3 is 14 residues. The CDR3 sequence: CASSSFDRPYEQYF. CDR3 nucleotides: TGTGCCAGCAGCTCTTTCGACAGGCCCTACGAGCAGTACTTC.

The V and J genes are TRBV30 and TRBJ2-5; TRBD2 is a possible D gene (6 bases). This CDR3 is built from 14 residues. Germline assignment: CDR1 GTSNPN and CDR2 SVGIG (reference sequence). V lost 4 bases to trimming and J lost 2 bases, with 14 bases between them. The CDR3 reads CAWTWGEEQETQYF. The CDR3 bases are TGTGCCTGGACCTGGGGGGAAGAACAAGAGACCCAGTACTTC.

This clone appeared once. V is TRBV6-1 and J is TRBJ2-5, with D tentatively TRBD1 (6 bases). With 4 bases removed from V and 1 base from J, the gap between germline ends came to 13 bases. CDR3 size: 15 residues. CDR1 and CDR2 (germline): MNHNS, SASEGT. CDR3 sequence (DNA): TGTGCCAGCAGTGCCGCTGGGGGCCGCCAAGAGACCCAGTACTTC. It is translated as CASSAAGGRQETQYF.

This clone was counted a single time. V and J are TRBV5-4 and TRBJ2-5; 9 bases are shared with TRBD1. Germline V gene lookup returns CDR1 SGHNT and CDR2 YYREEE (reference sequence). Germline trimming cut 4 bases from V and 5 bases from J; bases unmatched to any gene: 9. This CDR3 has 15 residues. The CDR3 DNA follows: TGTGCCAGCAGCCGCCTACAGGGGGCCAGGGAGACCCAGTACTTC. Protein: CASSRLQGARETQYF.

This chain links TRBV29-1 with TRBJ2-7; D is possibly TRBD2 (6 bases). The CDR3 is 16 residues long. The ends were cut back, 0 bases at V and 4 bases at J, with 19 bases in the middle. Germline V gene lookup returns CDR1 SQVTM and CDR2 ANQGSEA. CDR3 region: CSVEDRDGRRGYEQYF. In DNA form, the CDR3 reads TGCAGCGTTGAAGATCGTGATGGCAGGCGGGGATACGAGCAGTACTTC.

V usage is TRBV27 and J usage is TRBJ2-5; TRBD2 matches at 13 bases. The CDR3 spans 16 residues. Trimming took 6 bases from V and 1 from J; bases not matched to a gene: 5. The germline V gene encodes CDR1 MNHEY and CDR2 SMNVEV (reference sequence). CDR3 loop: CASRETSGGIQETQYF. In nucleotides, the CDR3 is TGTGCCAGCAGGGAGACTAGCGGGGGGATCCAAGAGACCCAGTACTTC.

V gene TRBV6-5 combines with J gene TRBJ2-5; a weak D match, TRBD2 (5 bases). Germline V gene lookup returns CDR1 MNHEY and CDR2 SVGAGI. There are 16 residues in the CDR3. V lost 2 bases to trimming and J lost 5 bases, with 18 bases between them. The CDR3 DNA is TGTGCCAGCAGTTACGATCGAACGGATCCGGGGGAGACCCAGTACTTC. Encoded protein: CASSYDRTDPGETQYF.

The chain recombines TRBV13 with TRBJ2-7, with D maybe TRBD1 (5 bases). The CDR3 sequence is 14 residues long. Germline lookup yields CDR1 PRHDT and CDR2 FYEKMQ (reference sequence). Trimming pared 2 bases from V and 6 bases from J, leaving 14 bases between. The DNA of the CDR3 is TGTGCCAGCAGCTTAATCGGACAATCGGCCGAGCAGTACTTC. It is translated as CASSLIGQSAEQYF. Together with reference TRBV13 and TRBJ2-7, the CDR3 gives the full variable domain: AAGVIQSPRHLIKEKRETATLKCYPIPRHDTVYWYQQGPGQDPQFLISFYEKMQSDKGSIPDRFSAQQFSDYHSELNMSSLELGDSALYFCASSLIGQSAEQYFGPGTRLTVT.

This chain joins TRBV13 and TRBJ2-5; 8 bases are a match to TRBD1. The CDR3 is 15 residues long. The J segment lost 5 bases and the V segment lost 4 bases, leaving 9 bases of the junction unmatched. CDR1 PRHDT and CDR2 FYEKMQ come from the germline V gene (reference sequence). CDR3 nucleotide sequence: TGTGCCAGCAGCTCGTCCCAGGGGGCTCGGGAGACCCAGTACTTC. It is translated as CASSSSQGARETQYF.

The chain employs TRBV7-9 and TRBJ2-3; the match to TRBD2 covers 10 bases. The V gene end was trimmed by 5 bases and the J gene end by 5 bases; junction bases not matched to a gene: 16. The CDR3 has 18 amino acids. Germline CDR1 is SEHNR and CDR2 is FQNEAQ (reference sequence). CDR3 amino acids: CASSPRSGLAGVRDTQYF. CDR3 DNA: TGTGCCAGCAGCCCCAGGTCCGGGCTAGCGGGAGTGCGAGATACGCAGTATTTT.

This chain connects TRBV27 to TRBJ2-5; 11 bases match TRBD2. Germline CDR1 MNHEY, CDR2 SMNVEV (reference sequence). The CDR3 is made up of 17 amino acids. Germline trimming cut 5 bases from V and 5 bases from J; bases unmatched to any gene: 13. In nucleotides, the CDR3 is TGTGCCAGCAGTCAGAATAGCGGGAGGGGCGGAAGGGAGACCCAGTACTTC. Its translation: CASSQNSGRGGRETQYF.

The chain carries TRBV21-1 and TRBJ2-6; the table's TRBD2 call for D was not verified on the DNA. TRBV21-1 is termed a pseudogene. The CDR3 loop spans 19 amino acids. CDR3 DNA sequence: TGTGCCAGCAGGAAGGGGGGGGGAGAAAGGGTTCCTGGGGCCAACGTCCTGACTTTC. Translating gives CASRKGGGERVPGANVLTF.

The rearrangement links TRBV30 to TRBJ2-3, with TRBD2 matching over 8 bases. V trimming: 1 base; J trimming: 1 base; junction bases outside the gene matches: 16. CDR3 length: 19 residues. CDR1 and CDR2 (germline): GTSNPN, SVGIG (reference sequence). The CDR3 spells CAWSGAGGSGDRRTDTQYF. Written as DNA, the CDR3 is TGTGCCTGGAGTGGTGCGGGGGGTAGCGGGGACCGACGCACAGATACGCAGTATTTT.

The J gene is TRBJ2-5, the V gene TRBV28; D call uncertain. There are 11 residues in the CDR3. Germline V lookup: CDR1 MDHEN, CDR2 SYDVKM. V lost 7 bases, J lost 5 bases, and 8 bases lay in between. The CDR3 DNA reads TGTGCCAGCACCATTCGGGAGACCCAGTACTTC. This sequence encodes CASTIRETQYF.

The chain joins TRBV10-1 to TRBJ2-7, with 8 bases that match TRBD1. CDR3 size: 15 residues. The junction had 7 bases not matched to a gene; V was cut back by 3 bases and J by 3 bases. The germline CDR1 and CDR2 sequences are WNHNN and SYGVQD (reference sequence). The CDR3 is CASSDQGAGDYEQYF. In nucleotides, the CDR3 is TGCGCCAGCAGTGATCAGGGGGCTGGAGACTACGAGCAGTACTTC.

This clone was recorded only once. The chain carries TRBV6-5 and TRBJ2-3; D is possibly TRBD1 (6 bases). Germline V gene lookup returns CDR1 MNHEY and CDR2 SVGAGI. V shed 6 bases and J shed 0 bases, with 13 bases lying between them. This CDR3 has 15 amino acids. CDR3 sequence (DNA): TGTGCCAGCAGGTTCGTGGGGGCTAGCACAGATACGCAGTATTTT. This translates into CASRFVGASTDTQYF.

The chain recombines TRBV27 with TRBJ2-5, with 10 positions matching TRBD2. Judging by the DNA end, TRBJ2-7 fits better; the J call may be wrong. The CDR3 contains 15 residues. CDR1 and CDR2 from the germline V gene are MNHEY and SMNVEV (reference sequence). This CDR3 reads CASSFGAGGPYEQYF. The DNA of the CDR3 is TGTGCCAGCAGTTTCGGAGCGGGGGGGCCCTACGAGCAGTACTTC.

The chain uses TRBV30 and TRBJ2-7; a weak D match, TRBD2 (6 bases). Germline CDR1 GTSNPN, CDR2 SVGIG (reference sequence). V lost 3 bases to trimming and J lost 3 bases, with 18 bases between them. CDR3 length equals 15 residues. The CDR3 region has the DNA TGTGCCTGGAGCGCATTACCGGGACTGCACTACGAGCAGTACTTC. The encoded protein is CAWSALPGLHYEQYF.

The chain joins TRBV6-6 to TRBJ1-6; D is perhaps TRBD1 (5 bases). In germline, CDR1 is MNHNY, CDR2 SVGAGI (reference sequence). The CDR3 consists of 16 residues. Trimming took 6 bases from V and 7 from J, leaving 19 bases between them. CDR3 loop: CASSHAGGGENSPLHF. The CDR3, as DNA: TGTGCCAGCAGCCACGCCGGGGGAGGTGAAAATTCACCCCTCCACTTT.

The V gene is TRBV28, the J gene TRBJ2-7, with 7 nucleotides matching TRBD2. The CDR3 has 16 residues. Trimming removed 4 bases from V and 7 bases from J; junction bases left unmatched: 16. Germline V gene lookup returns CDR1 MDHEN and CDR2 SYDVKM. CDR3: CASSSYALVAGPEQYF. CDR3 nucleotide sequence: TGTGCCAGCAGTTCGTACGCCCTTGTAGCGGGCCCGGAGCAGTACTTC.

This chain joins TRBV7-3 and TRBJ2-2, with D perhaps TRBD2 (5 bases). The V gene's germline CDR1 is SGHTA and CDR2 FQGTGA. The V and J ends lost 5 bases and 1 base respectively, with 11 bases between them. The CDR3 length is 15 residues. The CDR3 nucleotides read TGTGCCAGCAGCCCAACGGCGGGGAACACCGGGGAGCTGTTTTTT. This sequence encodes CASSPTAGNTGELFF.

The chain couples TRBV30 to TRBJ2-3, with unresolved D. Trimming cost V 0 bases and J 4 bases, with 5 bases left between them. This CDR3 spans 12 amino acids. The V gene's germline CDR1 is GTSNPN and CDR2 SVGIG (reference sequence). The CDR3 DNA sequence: TGTGCCTGGAGTGTGGGCCCAGATACGCAGTATTTT. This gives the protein CAWSVGPDTQYF.

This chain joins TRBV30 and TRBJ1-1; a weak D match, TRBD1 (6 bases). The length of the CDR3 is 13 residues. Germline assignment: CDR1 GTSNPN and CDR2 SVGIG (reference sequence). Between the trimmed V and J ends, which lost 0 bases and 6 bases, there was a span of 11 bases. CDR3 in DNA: TGTGCCTGGAGTGTTACCAGGGGTTCTGAAGCTTTCTTT. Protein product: CAWSVTRGSEAFF.

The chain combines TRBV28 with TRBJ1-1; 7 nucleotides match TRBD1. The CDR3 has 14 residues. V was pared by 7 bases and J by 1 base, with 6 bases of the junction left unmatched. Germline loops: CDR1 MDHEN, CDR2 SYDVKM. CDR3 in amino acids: CASIIEGANTEAFF. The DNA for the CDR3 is TGTGCCAGCATCATCGAGGGGGCGAACACTGAAGCTTTCTTT.